These 25 T cell receptor beta chains came from one sample sequenced in a study of T cells in Graves' hyperthyroidism and ophthalmopathy. Amplification yielded TCR beta CDR3 regions, with RNA transcripts as the source. The study used the HTBI primer set for a first-round RT-PCR of the TCR CDR3. TCRdb called the multiplex PCR reads again in MiXCR, with one record for every CDR3 protein. This sample yields over 500,000 distinct CDR3 sequences, of which 15% to 20% are seen a single time; around 28% belongs to the top ten. The sequenced sample consisted of blood. The origin of the receptors is a woman younger than 45 with Graves' ophthalmopathy.

The chain employs TRBV28 and TRBJ2-1; D may be TRBD2 (6 bases). The CDR3 totals 13 residues. Germline V gene data show CDR1 as MDHEN and CDR2 as SYDVKM. V lost 7 bases and J 5 bases, leaving 12 bases between the germline ends. CDR3 sequence: CASKTSGHNEQFF. For the CDR3, the DNA is TGTGCCAGCAAGACTAGTGGTCACAATGAGCAGTTCTTC.

There are a few counts of this clonotype. This chain links TRBV4-3 with TRBJ2-3; D not certain. V gave up 3 bases and J gave up 6 bases, with 13 bases separating them. This CDR3 has 14 residues. Germline V lookup: CDR1 LGHNA, CDR2 YSLEER. The CDR3 spells CASSHPDAGDTQYF. DNA of the CDR3: TGCGCCAGCAGCCACCCGGACGCTGGGGATACGCAGTATTTT.

V usage is TRBV20-1 and J usage is TRBJ1-6; TRBD1 might be the D (6 bases). The CDR3 is 12 residues long. With 6 bases removed from V and 16 bases from J, the gap between germline ends came to 19 bases. Germline V CDR1 and CDR2: DFQATT, SNEGSKA (reference sequence). CDR3 sequence: CSARGPGGALHF. Written as DNA, the CDR3 is TGCAGTGCGCGGGGACCGGGGGGGGCTCTCCACTTT.

This chain uses TRBV6-2 or TRBV6-3 with TRBJ2-1, with TRBD1 matching 8 bases. In germline, CDR1 is MNHEY, CDR2 SVGEGT. The CDR3 extends over 13 amino acids. The J segment lost 9 bases and the V segment lost 11 bases, leaving 12 bases of the junction unmatched. CDR3 nucleotides: TGTGCCGCGGCGGCCAGGGGGCACGGTGAGCAGTTCTTC. Residues: CAAAARGHGEQFF.

This clonotype occurred many times. The V call is TRBV20-1, the J call TRBJ2-7; tentatively, D is TRBD1 (6 bases). In germline, CDR1 is DFQATT, CDR2 SNEGSKA (reference sequence). V lost 3 bases and J lost 3, with 15 bases in between. This CDR3 has 14 amino acids. The CDR3 loop is CSARDHRVRYEQYF. The CDR3 DNA is TGCAGTGCTAGGGACCACAGGGTACGCTACGAGCAGTACTTC.

The table lists this clonotype with many counts. J is TRBJ2-5 and V is TRBV28, with D tentatively TRBD1 or TRBD2 (5 bases each). Between the trimmed V and J ends, which lost 5 bases and 9 bases, there was a span of 19 bases. Germline lookup yields CDR1 MDHEN and CDR2 SYDVKM. The CDR3 consists of 14 residues. The CDR3 sequence is CASSPDIGLGAQYF. CDR3 bases: TGTGCCAGCAGTCCCGATATCGGTTTGGGGGCCCAGTACTTC.

The chain uses TRBV20-1 and TRBJ2-2; D tentatively reads TRBD1 or TRBD2 (5 bases each). The CDR3 is 12 amino acids. V dropped 4 bases and J dropped 5 bases, with 8 bases sitting between them. Germline assignment: CDR1 DFQATT and CDR2 SNEGSKA (reference sequence). CDR3 loop: CSATWGTGELFF. The CDR3 nucleotides are TGCAGTGCTACTTGGGGGACCGGGGAGCTGTTTTTT.

The genes are TRBV12-3 or TRBV12-4 and TRBJ2-4, with 9 bases fitting TRBD2. V was pared by 7 bases and J by 9 bases, with 13 bases of the junction left unmatched. The CDR3 contains 15 residues. The CDR3 DNA follows: TGTGCCAGCACCCTAAACGCCGGGACTAGCCCCATTCAGTACTTC. Protein product: CASTLNAGTSPIQYF.

The V call is TRBV10-2, the J call TRBJ1-1; TRBD1 is a possible D gene (5 bases). This CDR3 region has 15 residues. With 3 bases removed from V and 8 bases from J, the gap between germline ends came to 19 bases. Germline CDR1 and CDR2: WSHSY and SAAADI. CDR3 sequence (DNA): TGCGCCAGCAGTGACTGGGAGAACAGGAACTCAGAAGCTTTCTTT. Protein product: CASSDWENRNSEAFF.

The sample holds a few counts of this clonotype. This rearrangement joins TRBV9 to TRBJ2-1, with 8 bases matching TRBD2. Germline V gives CDR1 SGDLS, CDR2 YYNGEE. The CDR3 contains 14 residues. Trimming took 3 bases from V and 5 from J; bases not matched to a gene: 4. The CDR3 sequence is CASSATGGNNEQFF. The DNA for the CDR3 is TGTGCCAGCAGCGCGACGGGAGGGAACAATGAGCAGTTCTTC.

This clonotype showed up many times. V is TRBV27 and J is TRBJ2-1; the D is unclear. This CDR3 comprises 14 residues. Germline loops: CDR1 MNHEY, CDR2 SMNVEV (reference sequence). The V gene lost 2 bases and the J gene lost 5 bases, with 10 bases spanning the gap. The CDR3 sequence: CASSLVSSNNEQFF. The DNA for the CDR3 is TGTGCCAGCAGTTTAGTGAGTTCCAACAATGAGCAGTTCTTC.

The genes are TRBV28 and TRBJ1-1; D uncertain. The ends were cut back, 6 bases at V and 8 bases at J, with 13 bases in the middle. Germline values: CDR1 MDHEN, CDR2 SYDVKM. The CDR3 is 12 amino acids. This CDR3 is CASREDPTEAFF. CDR3 coding DNA: TGTGCCAGCAGAGAGGACCCCACGGAAGCTTTCTTT.

This clonotype was recorded many times. The chain links TRBV6-5 to TRBJ2-5; D is unresolved. This CDR3 region has 13 residues. The V and J ends lost 4 bases and 1 base respectively, with 7 bases between them. Germline V lookup: CDR1 MNHEY, CDR2 SVGAGI. In DNA form, the CDR3 reads TGTGCCAGCAGTTTAGGGTTCCAAGAGACCCAGTACTTC. Its translation is CASSLGFQETQYF.

This clonotype was recorded a few times. J is TRBJ2-7 and V is TRBV12-3 or TRBV12-4; 12 nucleotides line up with TRBD2. The CDR3 totals 14 residues. The J segment lost 5 bases and the V segment lost 8 bases, leaving 7 bases of the junction unmatched. The CDR3 loop reads CASLRLAGAHEQYF. Written as DNA, the CDR3 is TGTGCCAGCCTGCGACTAGCGGGAGCGCACGAGCAGTACTTC.

This chain connects TRBV6-5 to TRBJ2-7, with 14 bases fitting TRBD2. The DNA end is more similar to TRBJ2-1, so the J call may be wrong. The CDR3 covers 16 residues. CDR1 is MNHEY and CDR2 is SVGAGI in the germline V gene. In DNA, the CDR3 is TGTGCCAGCATTTCCGGGACTAGCGGGAGCTTTGGTGAGCAGTTCTTC. The encoded protein is CASISGTSGSFGEQFF.

The sample holds many counts of this clonotype. The genes are TRBV7-9 and TRBJ2-1; TRBD1 matches 10 bases. Trimming at V came to 4 bases and at J to 5 bases, leaving 11 bases not matched to a gene. There are 17 residues in the CDR3. Per germline, CDR1 SEHNR and CDR2 FQNEAQ (reference sequence). The CDR3 protein is CASSWTGGLAGHNEQFF. For the CDR3, the DNA is TGTGCCAGCAGCTGGACAGGGGGGCTAGCGGGCCACAATGAGCAGTTCTTC.

This clonotype was detected many times. The chain recombines TRBV28 with TRBJ2-3; 10 nucleotides line up with TRBD2. V dropped 5 bases and J dropped 0; count of bases not matched to a gene: 5. Germline V gene data show CDR1 as MDHEN and CDR2 as SYDVKM. There are 16 residues in the CDR3. CDR3 bases: TGTGCCAGCAGTACCCCGACTAGCGGGAGCACAGATACGCAGTATTTT. Its translation: CASSTPTSGSTDTQYF.

The gene calls are TRBV6-1 and TRBJ1-2; the match to TRBD1 covers 11 bases. The CDR3 totals 16 residues. Germline CDR1 is MNHNS and CDR2 is SASEGT. Trimming cost V 8 bases and J 3 bases; bases outside gene matches: 11. The CDR3 spells CASRGSGQGAHYGYTF. CDR3 sequence (DNA): TGTGCCAGCCGGGGTAGCGGACAGGGGGCACACTATGGCTACACCTTC.

This clonotype showed up many times. The chain recombines TRBV14 with TRBJ2-5; D remains ambiguous. The CDR3 has 12 amino acids. V was shortened by 3 bases and J by 5 bases, with 7 bases between the two germline ends. Per germline, CDR1 SGHDN and CDR2 FVKESK. The DNA for the CDR3 is TGTGCCAGCAGCCATTGGTACGAGACCCAGTACTTC. This translates into CASSHWYETQYF. The full variable domain, its missing parts supplied by reference TRBV14 and TRBJ2-5, is EAGVTQFPSHSVIEKGQTVTLRCDPISGHDNLYWYRRVMGKEIKFLLHFVKESKQDESGMPNNRFLAERTGGTYSTLKVQPAELEDSGVYFCASSHWYETQYFGPGTRLLVL.

In its sample, this clonotype was seen many times. V and J are TRBV5-1 and TRBJ1-2, with D possibly being TRBD1 (5 bases). The CDR3 spans 15 residues. Germline V gene lookup returns CDR1 SGHRS and CDR2 YFSETQ. Deletions cut 3 bases from V and 6 bases from J, with 18 bases between. The CDR3, as DNA: TGCGCCAGCAGCTCGGGGCCGGTGCAGGGTGATGGCTACACCTTC. This codes for CASSSGPVQGDGYTF.

This clonotype showed up many times. The rearrangement joins TRBV15 to TRBJ2-1, with 7 bases identical to TRBD1. Germline V CDR1 and CDR2: LNHNV, YYDKDF (reference sequence). V trimming: 3 bases; J trimming: 12 bases; junction bases outside the gene matches: 5. This CDR3 has 12 residues. The CDR3 DNA is TGTGCCACCAGCAGGGAAGAGGGGGCGCAGTTCTTC. It translates to CATSREEGAQFF.

This clonotype showed up many times. The J gene is TRBJ2-1, the V gene TRBV18, with D unclear. Germline values: CDR1 KGHSH, CDR2 LQKENI. The CDR3 sequence is 14 residues long. V was pared by 5 bases and J by 2 bases, with 10 bases between. DNA of the CDR3: TGTGCCAGCTCAAACCGGGTCCCCTACAATGAGCAGTTCTTC. Translation gives CASSNRVPYNEQFF.

This clonotype was seen ten or more times. V and J are TRBV10-2 and TRBJ1-5, with 9 nucleotides matching TRBD1. CDR1 WSHSY and CDR2 SAAADI come from the germline V gene. The CDR3 is 14 amino acids. The V gene end was trimmed by 6 bases and the J gene end by 7 bases; junction bases not matched to a gene: 7. CDR3 bases: TGCGCCAGCAGCCCTTCGACAGGGGGGCAGCCCCAGCATTTT. This codes for CASSPSTGGQPQHF.

This clonotype has more than one count but fewer than ten. The chain has TRBV28 and TRBJ2-1; 8 nucleotides agree with TRBD2. Germline-derived CDR1 and CDR2 are MDHEN and SYDVKM. CDR3 length: 14 amino acids. The ends lost 6 bases at V and 7 bases at J; junction bases unmatched: 8. The CDR3 loop reads CASSRGTSRNEQFF. The CDR3 nucleotides are TGTGCCAGCAGCCGGGGGACTAGTCGAAATGAGCAGTTCTTC.

Many counts were recorded for this clonotype. The J gene is TRBJ1-6, the V gene TRBV11-2; TRBD1 might be the D (6 bases). The CDR3 length is 15 residues. The ends were cut back, 3 bases at V and 10 bases at J, with 16 bases in the middle. Germline lookup yields CDR1 SGHAT and CDR2 FQNNGV. This CDR3 is CASSFQQGWGSPLHF. The CDR3 DNA sequence: TGTGCCAGCAGCTTTCAACAGGGTTGGGGCTCACCCCTCCACTTT.